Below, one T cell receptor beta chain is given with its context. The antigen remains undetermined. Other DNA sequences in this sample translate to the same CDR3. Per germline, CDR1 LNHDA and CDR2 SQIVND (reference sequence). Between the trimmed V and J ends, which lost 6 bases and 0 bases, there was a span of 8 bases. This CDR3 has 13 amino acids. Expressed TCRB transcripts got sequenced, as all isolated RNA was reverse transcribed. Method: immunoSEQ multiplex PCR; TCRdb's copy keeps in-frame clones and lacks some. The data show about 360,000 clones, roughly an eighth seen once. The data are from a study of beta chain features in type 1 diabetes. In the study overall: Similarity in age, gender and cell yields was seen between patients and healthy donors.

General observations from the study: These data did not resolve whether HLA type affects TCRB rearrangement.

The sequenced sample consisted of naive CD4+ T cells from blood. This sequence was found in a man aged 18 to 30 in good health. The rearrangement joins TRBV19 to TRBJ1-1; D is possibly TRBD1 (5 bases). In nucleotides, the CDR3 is TGTGCCAGTAGCTCGACAGTGAACACTGAAGCTTTCTTT. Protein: CASSSTVNTEAFF.